This T cell receptor beta chain was identified in a study of siplizumab effects on memory and regulatory T cells. General study points: Naive T cells appeared more diverse than memory cells and seemed to be major alloresponse contributors. Sequences below about 10^-5 frequency were poorly captured. As a result, only a minor fraction of alloreactive clones mapped to unstimulated subsets.

On this clone itself: Antigen specificity is unknown.

Approximately 100,000 TCR templates underwent assay in every sample. Some clones are missing from TCRdb's copy, which holds only in-frame ones; the method was immunoSEQ multiplex PCR. Found here are more than 85,000 clones, roughly 92% of them singletons; the top ten hold 1% to 1.5%. The sample comprised CD4+ T cells sorted from blood. The receptor's source is a human donor in good health.

CDR3 sequence: CASSLGGTPGNQPQHF. The DNA for the CDR3 is TGTGCCAGCAGTTTGGGGGGCACCCCCGGCAATCAGCCCCAGCATTTT. This chain uses TRBV27 with TRBJ1-5; D perhaps matches TRBD1 (6 bases). V shed 3 bases and J shed 2 bases, with 14 bases lying between them. The CDR3 totals 16 residues. Germline CDR1 MNHEY, CDR2 SMNVEV (reference sequence).